What follows are 7 T cell receptor beta chains derived from one specimen sequenced in a study of identifying expanded T cells in peripheral blood. TCRdb keeps only in-frame clones here, not all; method: immunoSEQ multiplex PCR. The sample lists about 91,000 clones; 88% were seen once. Sequenced: blood. The receptors were sampled from a person aged 18 to 75 in good health.

This sequence joins TRBV7-9 and TRBJ1-2, with D hard to call. With 4 bases removed from V and 1 base from J, the gap between germline ends came to 7 bases. The germline gives CDR1 SEHNR, CDR2 FQNEAQ (reference sequence). This CDR3 is 13 amino acids long. The CDR3 sequence is CASSYSVNYGYTF. The CDR3 DNA reads as TGTGCCAGCAGCTACAGCGTTAACTATGGCTACACCTTC.

The CDR3 here is CASSPRGGSYNEQFF. CDR3 nucleotides: TGTGCCAGCTCACCGCGGGGGGGGTCCTACAATGAGCAGTTCTTC. The J gene is TRBJ2-1, the V gene TRBV18, with 9 bases matching TRBD2. J lost 1 base, V lost 3 bases, and 1 base had no gene match. The V gene's germline CDR1 is KGHSH and CDR2 LQKENI. CDR3 length equals 15 residues.

The rearrangement joins TRBV7-3 to TRBJ2-1; 13 nucleotides agree with TRBD2. The germline CDR1 and CDR2 sequences are SGHTA and FQGTGA. This CDR3 comprises 15 residues. Trimming cost V 5 bases and J 8 bases; bases outside gene matches: 6. Here the CDR3 DNA reads TGTGCCAGCAGCCCTGGACTAGCGGGAGTAGATGAGCAGTTCTTC. It is translated as CASSPGLAGVDEQFF.

This clone is a singleton in its sample. The chain has TRBV2 and TRBJ2-7, with TRBD1 matching over 8 bases. The CDR3 length is 14 residues. From germline, CDR1 is SNHLY and CDR2 FYNNEI. Trimming took 7 bases from V and 3 from J; bases not matched to a gene: 8. The CDR3 reads CASTTGQGNYEQYF. The CDR3 DNA reads TGTGCCAGCACCACAGGACAGGGAAACTACGAGCAGTACTTC.

V and J are TRBV27 and TRBJ2-6, with 8 nucleotides matching TRBD1. Germline V gene data show CDR1 as MNHEY and CDR2 as SMNVEV (reference sequence). With 6 bases clipped from V and 1 base from J, the junction kept 11 bases outside the gene matches. This CDR3 is built from 18 residues. The CDR3 region has the DNA TGTGCCAGCAGCCCTACCCTCGGACAGGGATCTGGGGCCAACGTCCTGACTTTC. This encodes CASSPTLGQGSGANVLTF.

This clone was picked up a small number of times. The V call is TRBV15, the J call TRBJ2-7, with 10 nucleotides matching TRBD1. Germline V gene sequence: CDR1 LNHNV, CDR2 YYDKDF (reference sequence). With 3 bases clipped from V and 5 bases from J, the junction kept 7 bases outside the gene matches. The CDR3 contains 15 residues. CDR3 loop: CATSSKTGGFHEQYF. The CDR3 DNA follows: TGTGCCACCAGCAGTAAGACAGGGGGCTTCCACGAGCAGTACTTC.

CDR3 sequence reads: CASSSPRDRVTLTQYF. The CDR3 bases are TGTGCCAGCAGCTCGCCCCGGGACAGGGTTACCCTTACGCAGTATTTT. V and J are TRBV4-2 and TRBJ2-3, with TRBD1 matching over 9 bases. J gave up 8 bases and V 5 bases, and 14 bases lay outside the gene matches. Germline V gene lookup returns CDR1 LGHNA and CDR2 YNFKEQ. The CDR3 contains 16 residues.